Listed here are 25 T cell receptor beta chains from one sample, sequenced in a study of T cell repertoires in cytomegalovirus infection. These TCRs are of unknown antigen specificity. TCRdb used MiXCR to reprocess the reads, holding one entry per CDR3 protein. The sample records about 920,000 distinct CDR3 sequences, 31% being singletons. Sequences were derived from cultured CD8+ T cells from PBMCs, sampled from culture after CMV antigen stimulation. The source of these receptors is a human donor in good health (CMV status not recorded). Some clones in this sample may be carry-over from other donors' samples.

V gene TRBV25-1 combines with J gene TRBJ1-3; D is undetermined. CDR1 and CDR2 from the germline V gene are MGHDK and SYGVNS. CDR3 size: 15 residues. V lost 2 bases, J lost 0 bases, and 8 bases lay in between. The CDR3 protein is CASSEQERSGNTIYF. The DNA of the CDR3 is TGTGCCAGCAGTGAACAAGAACGCTCTGGAAACACCATATATTTT. Full variable domain (remainder filled in from reference TRBV25-1 and TRBJ1-3): EADIYQTPRYLVIGTGKKITLECSQTMGHDKMYWYQQDPGMELHLIHYSYGVNSTEKGDLSSESTVSRIRTEHFPLTLESARPSHTSQYLCASSEQERSGNTIYFGEGSWLTVV.

This clonotype appeared a few times. The rearrangement links TRBV5-4 to TRBJ2-1; 12 bases line up with TRBD2. Germline CDR1 is SGHNT and CDR2 is YYREEE (reference sequence). The CDR3 spans 15 residues. The J segment lost 7 bases and the V segment lost 4 bases, leaving 6 bases of the junction unmatched. The CDR3: CASSRTSGDQNEQFF. The CDR3 nucleotides are TGTGCCAGCAGCCGGACTAGCGGGGACCAGAATGAGCAGTTCTTC.

This clonotype was counted between two and nine times. The chain carries TRBV19 and TRBJ1-4, with a possible D match to TRBD1 (6 bases). The CDR3 spans 15 residues. CDR1 is LNHDA, CDR2 SQIVND, per germline (reference sequence). Trimming removed 6 bases from V and 12 bases from J, with 23 bases in between. As DNA, the CDR3 is TGTGCCAGTAGATACCTCCGGGACAAGCAACCTCAACTGTTTTTT. The encoded protein is CASRYLRDKQPQLFF. Full variable domain (outside the CDR3, taken from reference TRBV19 and TRBJ1-4): DGGITQSPKYLFRKEGQNVTLSCEQNLNHDAMYWYRQDPGQGLRLIYYSQIVNDFQKGDIAEGYSVSREKKESFPLTVTSAQKNPTAFYLCASRYLRDKQPQLFFGSGTQLSVL.

This clonotype was observed a few times. The chain recombines TRBV7-9 with TRBJ2-7; 8 bases match TRBD1. Germline V gene lookup returns CDR1 SEHNR and CDR2 FQNEAQ (reference sequence). The CDR3 covers 14 residues. V was pared by 3 bases and J by 2 bases, with 3 bases of the junction left unmatched. CDR3 loop: CASSLTGATYEQYF. As DNA, the CDR3 is TGTGCCAGCAGCTTGACAGGGGCGACCTACGAGCAGTACTTC.

The genes are TRBV20-1 and TRBJ2-3, with D perhaps matching TRBD2 (6 bases). Germline CDR1 and CDR2: DFQATT and SNEGSKA (reference sequence). V lost 6 bases and J lost 2, with 18 bases in between. There are 15 residues in the CDR3. CDR3 amino acids: CSAMDPGGYTDTQYF. DNA for the CDR3: TGCAGTGCAATGGATCCCGGGGGTTACACAGATACGCAGTATTTT.

The chain has TRBV19 and TRBJ2-1; 8 bases agree with TRBD2. After removal of 5 bases from V and 8 bases from J, the junction contained 14 bases not matched to a gene. The CDR3 contains 16 residues. Germline-derived CDR1 and CDR2 are LNHDA and SQIVND (reference sequence). The CDR3 coding sequence is TGTGCCAGTAGTTTGGCGGGGGGTGCCCTTCGGGATGAGCAGTTCTTC. Encoded protein: CASSLAGGALRDEQFF.

The gene calls are TRBV4-2 and TRBJ1-1; D is unclear. V gave up 1 base and J gave up 4 bases, with 7 bases separating them. This CDR3 has 13 residues. In germline, CDR1 is LGHNA, CDR2 YNFKEQ. In DNA form, the CDR3 reads TGTGCCAGCAGCCAAGCGGAGGTCACTGAAGCTTTCTTT. Amino acids: CASSQAEVTEAFF.

On this clonotype itself: The junction departs from the called germline gene at one end, perhaps through a read error. V gene TRBV7-9 combines with J gene TRBJ2-1; either TRBD1 or TRBD2 may fit D (5 bases each). Germline values: CDR1 SEHNR, CDR2 FQNEAQ (reference sequence). There are 16 residues in the CDR3. The CDR3 DNA sequence: TGTGCCAACAGCCTGGGGACGGCGAGCTCCTACAATGAGCAGTTCTTC. It encodes CANSLGTASSYNEQFF.

This clonotype has more than one count but fewer than ten. CDR3 loop: CASSQSGGHYGYTF. The CDR3 region has the DNA TGTGCCAGCAGCCAGTCAGGTGGGCACTATGGCTACACCTTC. V usage is TRBV4-2 and J usage is TRBJ1-2, with D uncertain. The CDR3 is 14 amino acids. Trimming took 3 bases from V and 3 from J, leaving 11 bases between them. The germline V gene encodes CDR1 LGHNA and CDR2 YNFKEQ.

The sample holds many counts of this clonotype. The chain employs TRBV12-5 and TRBJ2-3; the D gene is possibly TRBD2 (5 bases). Deletions cut 3 bases from V and 4 bases from J, with 17 bases between. The CDR3 is 16 residues long. The V gene's germline CDR1 is LGHNT and CDR2 FRNRAP. The CDR3 DNA is TGTGCTAGTGGTTTCTCTCTGAGTAGCGAGGCAGATACGCAGTATTTT. Its translation: CASGFSLSSEADTQYF.

This clonotype was seen more than once but under ten times. The V and J genes are TRBV11-2 and TRBJ2-7; no definite D call. Germline V gene lookup returns CDR1 SGHAT and CDR2 FQNNGV. This CDR3 comprises 13 residues. Trimming removed 5 bases at V and 0 bases at J, with 8 bases between. In DNA form, the CDR3 reads TGTGCCAGCAGCCGTGGGAACTCCTACGAGCAGTACGTC. Residues: CASSRGNSYEQYV.

The V and J genes are TRBV7-2 and TRBJ1-5; TRBD1 aligns across 9 bases. V lost 3 bases to trimming and J lost 8 bases; unmatched junction nucleotides: 5. This CDR3 contains 14 residues. Germline values: CDR1 SGHTA, CDR2 FQGNSA. The CDR3 coding sequence is TGTGCCAGCAGCTTGGGACAGGGTATTGAGCCCCAGCATTTT. It codes for CASSLGQGIEPQHF.

For this clonotype: With a much larger clone just one base away, this may be a read error. CDR3 coding DNA: TGTGCCAGCAGGAAAGGGGAAGGCTACACCTTC. Protein sequence: CASRKGEGYTF. J is TRBJ1-2 and V is TRBV7-2, with D perhaps TRBD1 (5 bases). The CDR3 covers 11 residues. With 6 bases removed from V and 8 bases from J, the gap between germline ends came to 10 bases. The germline V gene encodes CDR1 SGHTA and CDR2 FQGNSA.

The CDR3 DNA sequence: TGTGCCAGGGGACAGGAGAGAAACACCATATATTTT. Protein: CARGQERNTIYF. V is TRBV2 and J is TRBJ1-3; 8 bases map to TRBD1. Trimming cost V 9 bases and J 5 bases; bases outside gene matches: 3. The CDR3 is 12 residues long. CDR1 is SNHLY, CDR2 FYNNEI, per germline.

There are a few counts of this clonotype. V gene TRBV11-2 combines with J gene TRBJ2-7; 7 bases are a match to TRBD2. This CDR3 is 14 amino acids long. With V trimmed by 2 bases and J by 3 bases, 4 bases remained unmatched. Germline CDR1 SGHAT, CDR2 FQNNGV. The CDR3 DNA reads TGTGCCAGCAGCTTACGGGCTAGCGGCTACGAGCAGTACGTC. Protein: CASSLRASGYEQYV.

As concerns this clonotype: A much larger clone lies a single base off, so this may be a read error. V usage is TRBV6-6 and J usage is TRBJ1-1, with 7 positions matching TRBD1. V lost 0 bases and J lost 5; bases outside the gene matches: 3. The germline V gene encodes CDR1 MNHNY and CDR2 SVGAGI (reference sequence). The CDR3 covers 14 residues. In DNA, the CDR3 is TGTGCCAGCAGTTACTCTACAGGGGTGACTGAAGCTTTCTTT. Encoded protein: CASSYSTGVTEAFF.

This clonotype was seen a few times. The V and J genes are TRBV27 and TRBJ2-7; 8 bases fit TRBD2. Looked up from germline, CDR1 is MNHEY and CDR2 is SMNVEV (reference sequence). The trim removed 6 bases at V and 1 base at J, leaving 8 bases unmatched. This CDR3 has 15 residues. CDR3 in DNA: TGTGCCAGCAGCCTCCGCGGGGGGCCTTCCTACGAGCAGTACTTC. Its protein is CASSLRGGPSYEQYF.

The chain carries TRBV18 and TRBJ1-1; 11 bases align to TRBD1. Germline assignment: CDR1 KGHSH and CDR2 LQKENI. This CDR3 has 16 residues. V lost 4 bases, J lost 5 bases, and 9 bases stayed unmatched. The DNA for the CDR3 is TGTGCCAGCTCACTCGGGACAGGGGGAGGAGAGACTGAAGCTTTCTTT. It codes for CASSLGTGGGETEAFF. The entire variable domain, with the rest obtained from reference TRBV18 and TRBJ1-1, is as follows: NAGVMQNPRHLVRRRGQEARLRCSPMKGHSHVYWYRQLPEEGLKFMVYLQKENIIDESGMPKERFSAEFPKEGPSILRIQQVVRGDSAAYFCASSLGTGGGETEAFFGQGTRLTVV.

The chain carries TRBV24-1 and TRBJ2-2; TRBD2 matches 8 bases. Germline loops: CDR1 KGHDR, CDR2 SFDVKD. Trimming cost V 7 bases and J 0 bases; bases outside gene matches: 6. The CDR3 has 16 amino acids. The CDR3 loop reads CATSPVAGPNTGELFF. The CDR3 DNA reads as TGTGCCACCAGCCCCGTAGCGGGACCGAACACCGGGGAGCTGTTTTTT.

The chain links TRBV4-1 to TRBJ2-1; 13 nucleotides line up with TRBD2. The V segment lost 0 bases and the J segment 4 bases; nucleotides outside the gene matches: 6. The germline V gene encodes CDR1 MGHRA and CDR2 YSYEKL. The CDR3 extends over 18 amino acids. As DNA, the CDR3 is TGCGCCAGCAGCCAAGAGTCACTAGCGGGGGGGCGGTACAATGAGCAGTTCTTC. Translating it yields CASSQESLAGGRYNEQFF.

The gene calls are TRBV27 and TRBJ1-5; 8 bases are a match to TRBD1. The CDR3 contains 14 residues. V was pared by 3 bases and J by 6 bases, with 4 bases of the junction left unmatched. Looked up from germline, CDR1 is MNHEY and CDR2 is SMNVEV (reference sequence). The CDR3 sequence: CASSFTGGGQPQHF. The CDR3 DNA is TGTGCCAGCAGTTTTACAGGGGGTGGTCAGCCCCAGCATTTT.

The chain uses TRBV10-3 and TRBJ2-7; possibly TRBD1 or TRBD2 for D (6 bases each). Trimming removed 2 bases from V and 2 bases from J, with 19 bases in between. This CDR3 has 17 residues. CDR1 and CDR2 (germline): ENHRY, SYGVKD. The CDR3 is CAISEPEAGQTTYEQYF. The CDR3 nucleotides read TGTGCCATCAGTGAGCCGGAGGCGGGACAAACGACCTACGAGCAGTACTTC.

The chain recombines TRBV7-9 with TRBJ1-2, with no clear D. Germline CDR1 is SEHNR and CDR2 is FQNEAQ (reference sequence). CDR3 length: 15 amino acids. Trimming took off 5 bases at V and 2 bases at J, with 15 bases between the two ends. The CDR3 loop reads CASSQPLRANYGYTF. The CDR3 coding sequence is TGTGCCAGCAGCCAACCTCTTAGGGCAAACTATGGCTACACCTTC.

CDR3 protein: CASSPAGTDGYTF. CDR3 sequence (DNA): TGTGCCAGCTCACCAGCAGGGACTGATGGCTACACCTTC. The chain couples TRBV18 to TRBJ1-2, with a weak D call TRBD1 (5 bases). Trimming took 2 bases from V and 6 from J, leaving 10 bases between them. The V gene's germline CDR1 is KGHSH and CDR2 LQKENI. The CDR3 runs 13 residues.

The V gene is TRBV27, the J gene TRBJ2-3; TRBD1 might be the D (7 bases). The CDR3 extends over 17 amino acids. The V end lost 3 bases, the J end lost 1 base, and 17 bases lay between the germline ends. Looked up from germline, CDR1 is MNHEY and CDR2 is SMNVEV (reference sequence). In nucleotides, the CDR3 is TGTGCCAGCAGTTTGGGCAGGGGGGTCCTTGGCACAGATACGCAGTATTTT. As protein: CASSLGRGVLGTDTQYF.